The 24 T cell receptor beta chains reported below all come from one sample, sequenced in a study of cytomegalovirus exposure and HLA in healthy donors. Primers for the PCR totalled 60 Vbeta and 13 Jbeta. Clones were sequenced by immunoSEQ multiplex PCR, and TCRdb holds only the in-frame ones, with some missing. The sample lists about 180,000 clones, about four fifths occurring once. Sequencing was performed on PBMCs. All receptors derive from a woman aged 30 to 39 in good health and CMV-seronegative.

The V and J genes are TRBV30 and TRBJ1-2; D is uncertain. CDR3 length: 10 amino acids. CDR1 and CDR2 from the germline V gene are GTSNPN and SVGIG (reference sequence). CDR3 in amino acids: CASEGYGYTF. The CDR3 region has the DNA TGTGCGTCTGAGGGTTATGGCTACACCTTC.

The chain couples TRBV6-8 to TRBJ1-1; the match to TRBD1 covers 8 bases. V lost 5 bases, J lost 8 bases, and 4 bases stayed unmatched. This CDR3 has 12 amino acids. Per germline, CDR1 MNHGY and CDR2 SAAAGT. The CDR3, as DNA: TGTGCCAGCAGTCCTGACAGGGGAGAAGCTTTCTTT. It encodes CASSPDRGEAFF.

The gene calls are TRBV18 and TRBJ1-6, with TRBD1 matching over 7 bases. The CDR3 extends over 14 amino acids. The V gene's germline CDR1 is KGHSH and CDR2 LQKENI. V shed 5 bases, J shed 5 bases, and the junction held 3 bases outside the gene matches. The CDR3 sequence is CASSTGTDNSPLHF. The CDR3 region has the DNA TGTGCCAGCTCAACCGGGACAGATAATTCACCCCTCCACTTT.

V gene TRBV30 combines with J gene TRBJ1-4; TRBD1 matches 8 bases. The CDR3 has 15 residues. Losses at the gene ends were 2 bases for V and 5 bases for J; bases not matched to a gene: 7. The germline V gene has CDR1 GTSNPN and CDR2 SVGIG (reference sequence). The CDR3 DNA follows: TGTGCCTGGAGTACAGGACAGGGTAGCAATGAAAAACTGTTTTTT. It encodes CAWSTGQGSNEKLFF.

V and J are TRBV6-5 and TRBJ1-1; TRBD1 matches 7 bases. The CDR3 spans 15 residues. V was clipped by 1 base and J by 1 base; unmatched bases: 3. Germline loops: CDR1 MNHEY, CDR2 SVGAGI. CDR3 loop: CASSYWGQRNTEAFF. Written as DNA, the CDR3 is TGTGCCAGCAGTTACTGGGGACAGAGGAACACTGAAGCTTTCTTT.

V usage is TRBV6-6 and J usage is TRBJ1-2, with a possible D match to TRBD1 (5 bases). The CDR3 has 14 residues. Trimming took off 5 bases at V and 8 bases at J, with 18 bases between the two ends. Germline CDR1 reads MNHNY; CDR2 reads SVGAGI (reference sequence). For the CDR3, the DNA is TGTGCCAGCAGTCCCCTTACCGGGGCGGGGGGCTACACCTTC. Protein: CASSPLTGAGGYTF.

The chain couples TRBV5-4 to TRBJ1-4, with D possibly TRBD1 on 5 matching bases. V was cut by 4 bases and J by 1 base, with 14 bases left in between. This CDR3 contains 16 residues. Per the germline V gene, CDR1 is SGHNT and CDR2 is YYREEE (reference sequence). The CDR3: CASSRGGGETNEKLFF. CDR3 DNA sequence: TGTGCCAGCAGCCGTGGAGGAGGGGAAACTAATGAAAAACTGTTTTTT.

In DNA form, the CDR3 reads TGTGCCAGCAGCCGACAGGGGGCAGTTGAAAAACTGTTTTTT. As protein: CASSRQGAVEKLFF. The chain links TRBV5-6 to TRBJ1-4; 10 nucleotides align to TRBD1. CDR1 SGHDT and CDR2 YYEEEE come from the germline V gene. The V gene end was trimmed by 4 bases and the J gene end by 7 bases; junction bases not matched to a gene: 4. The CDR3 consists of 14 residues.

The gene calls are TRBV9 and TRBJ2-5; perhaps TRBD2 as D (6 bases). CDR3 size: 15 residues. Trimming took off 0 bases at V and 2 bases at J, with 11 bases between the two ends. Germline-derived CDR1 and CDR2 are SGDLS and YYNGEE. DNA for the CDR3: TGTGCCAGCAGCGTAGGAGGGACTTTTCAAGAGACCCAGTACTTC. Encoded protein: CASSVGGTFQETQYF. Looking up the rest from reference TRBV9 and TRBJ2-5 gives the full variable domain: DSGVTQTPKHLITATGQRVTLRCSPRSGDLSVYWYQQSLDQGLQFLIQYYNGEERAKGNILERFSAQQFPDLHSELNLSSLELGDSALYFCASSVGGTFQETQYFGPGTRLLVL.

The chain couples TRBV6-6 to TRBJ2-7; TRBD1 matches 7 bases. J gave up 4 bases and V 8 bases, and 8 bases lay outside the gene matches. The CDR3 loop spans 13 amino acids. Looked up from germline, CDR1 is MNHNY and CDR2 is SVGAGI (reference sequence). The CDR3 loop is CASARDRAYEQYF. CDR3 nucleotides: TGTGCCAGCGCTCGGGACAGAGCTTACGAGCAGTACTTC.

This chain links TRBV11-3 with TRBJ2-1; 11 bases are a match to TRBD2. In germline, CDR1 is SGHNT, CDR2 YENEEA. With 4 bases clipped from V and 4 bases from J, the junction kept 6 bases outside the gene matches. CDR3 length: 16 amino acids. The CDR3 DNA sequence: TGTGCCAGCAGCTCTAGCGGGGGGAGCAGATACAATGAGCAGTTCTTC. The encoded protein is CASSSSGGSRYNEQFF.

The V gene is TRBV7-9, the J gene TRBJ1-4; unclear D gene. The V and J ends lost 4 bases and 2 bases respectively, with 5 bases between them. The CDR3 length is 13 residues. The germline CDR1 and CDR2 sequences are SEHNR and FQNEAQ (reference sequence). CDR3 in amino acids: CASSSATNEKLFF. CDR3 DNA sequence: TGTGCCAGCAGCTCCGCGACTAATGAAAAACTGTTTTTT.

The chain links TRBV19 to TRBJ1-1; TRBD1 aligns across 8 bases. CDR3 length: 15 residues. J was trimmed by 5 bases and V by 7 bases; bases with no gene match: 12. Looked up from germline, CDR1 is LNHDA and CDR2 is SQIVND (reference sequence). This CDR3 reads CASTDRGQIWTEAFF. The CDR3 nucleotides are TGTGCCAGTACAGACAGGGGCCAAATCTGGACTGAAGCTTTCTTT. The variable domain in full, completed from reference TRBV19 and TRBJ1-1, reads DGGITQSPKYLFRKEGQNVTLSCEQNLNHDAMYWYRQDPGQGLRLIYYSQIVNDFQKGDIAEGYSVSREKKESFPLTVTSAQKNPTAFYLCASTDRGQIWTEAFFGQGTRLTVV.

The genes are TRBV27 and TRBJ1-5; 7 bases are shared with TRBD1. Trimming at V came to 2 bases and at J to 3 bases, leaving 1 base not matched to a gene. The CDR3 sequence is 14 residues long. Germline CDR1 reads MNHEY; CDR2 reads SMNVEV (reference sequence). The CDR3 DNA is TGTGCCAGCAGTTTACAGGGGGACAATCAGCCCCAGCATTTT. Its protein product is CASSLQGDNQPQHF.

The chain has TRBV6-6 and TRBJ2-2, with D perhaps matching TRBD2 (6 bases). The V gene lost 6 bases and the J gene lost 5 bases, with 16 bases spanning the gap. Germline lookup yields CDR1 MNHNY and CDR2 SVGAGI (reference sequence). CDR3 length: 15 residues. CDR3 residues: CASSPGLLGTGELFF. The CDR3 DNA is TGTGCCAGCAGCCCGGGACTCTTAGGGACCGGGGAGCTGTTTTTT.

This chain uses TRBV10-2 with TRBJ2-2, with a possible D match to TRBD1 (6 bases). The CDR3 extends over 14 amino acids. V was clipped by 5 bases and J by 5 bases, with 12 bases between them. Germline loops: CDR1 WSHSY, CDR2 SAAADI. The CDR3 bases are TGCGCCAGCAGTTTGACAGGTGGTACCGGGGAGCTGTTTTTT. This sequence encodes CASSLTGGTGELFF.

J is TRBJ1-3 and V is TRBV5-6; possible D gene TRBD1, 6 bases. This CDR3 region has 17 residues. Trimming took off 0 bases at V and 2 bases at J, with 15 bases between the two ends. CDR1 is SGHDT and CDR2 is YYEEEE in the germline V gene. CDR3: CASSLARGGKAGNTIYF. The CDR3 nucleotides are TGTGCCAGCAGCTTGGCCAGGGGTGGTAAGGCTGGAAACACCATATATTTT.

V gene TRBV5-6 combines with J gene TRBJ2-3; the D gene is possibly TRBD2 (6 bases). The CDR3 runs to 14 residues. Trimming took 0 bases from V and 2 from J, leaving 7 bases between them. From germline, CDR1 is SGHDT and CDR2 YYEEEE. The CDR3 nucleotides read TGTGCCAGCAGCTTGGGGGGGGTCACAGATACGCAGTATTTT. It is translated as CASSLGGVTDTQYF.

The chain links TRBV9 to TRBJ1-4; D is possibly TRBD1 (6 bases). The V gene lost 1 base and the J gene lost 8 bases, with 6 bases spanning the gap. Germline V CDR1 and CDR2: SGDLS, YYNGEE. This CDR3 comprises 12 residues. Here the CDR3 reads CASSVQGEKLFF. DNA for the CDR3: TGTGCCAGCAGCGTACAGGGGGAAAAACTGTTTTTT. Full variable domain (missing parts from reference TRBV9 and TRBJ1-4): DSGVTQTPKHLITATGQRVTLRCSPRSGDLSVYWYQQSLDQGLQFLIQYYNGEERAKGNILERFSAQQFPDLHSELNLSSLELGDSALYFCASSVQGEKLFFGSGTQLSVL.

This sequence joins TRBV29-1 and TRBJ2-7; 10 bases are a match to TRBD1. CDR3 length equals 13 residues. CDR1 and CDR2 from the germline V gene are SQVTM and ANQGSEA. J lost 7 bases, V lost 6 bases, and 9 bases had no gene match. CDR3 residues: CSVPGQGVSEQYF. DNA of the CDR3: TGCAGCGTCCCCGGACAGGGGGTGAGTGAGCAGTACTTC.

The chain is built from TRBV2 and TRBJ2-3; D might be TRBD2 (5 bases). This CDR3 spans 14 amino acids. CDR1 and CDR2 from the germline V gene are SNHLY and FYNNEI. The germline V and J ends were trimmed by 6 bases and 2 bases, with 12 bases remaining between them. CDR3 loop: CASRASPNTDTQYF. The CDR3 bases are TGTGCCAGCAGGGCTAGCCCTAACACAGATACGCAGTATTTT.

This clone occurred a few times. The V and J genes are TRBV6-5 and TRBJ1-2; D remains unclear. Trimming took off 2 bases at V and 0 bases at J, with 13 bases between the two ends. CDR1 and CDR2 from the germline V gene are MNHEY and SVGAGI. This CDR3 has 16 amino acids. The CDR3 reads CASSYGTAFANYGYTF. DNA for the CDR3: TGTGCCAGCAGTTACGGCACAGCCTTTGCTAACTATGGCTACACCTTC.

J is TRBJ1-1 and V is TRBV7-8, with 8 bases lining up with TRBD1. After removal of 4 bases from V and 4 bases from J, the junction contained 8 bases not matched to a gene. CDR1 is SGHVS and CDR2 is FQNEAQ in the germline V gene. The CDR3 consists of 15 residues. The DNA for the CDR3 is TGTGCCAGCAGCTCGACAGGGGTCGTGAGCACTGAAGCTTTCTTT. Protein sequence: CASSSTGVVSTEAFF. Full variable domain (missing parts from reference TRBV7-8 and TRBJ1-1): GAGVSQSPRYKVAKRGQDVALRCDPISGHVSLFWYQQALGQGPEFLTYFQNEAQLDKSGLPSDRFFAERPEGSVSTLKIQRTQQEDSAVYLCASSSTGVVSTEAFFGQGTRLTVV.

The genes are TRBV19 and TRBJ2-5, with 7 bases matching TRBD1. There are 12 residues in the CDR3. Trimming cost V 5 bases and J 6 bases; bases outside gene matches: 3. Germline V gene data show CDR1 as LNHDA and CDR2 as SQIVND (reference sequence). For the CDR3, the DNA is TGTGCCAGTAGTGACAGGGTGCAGACCCAGTACTTC. Its translation is CASSDRVQTQYF.